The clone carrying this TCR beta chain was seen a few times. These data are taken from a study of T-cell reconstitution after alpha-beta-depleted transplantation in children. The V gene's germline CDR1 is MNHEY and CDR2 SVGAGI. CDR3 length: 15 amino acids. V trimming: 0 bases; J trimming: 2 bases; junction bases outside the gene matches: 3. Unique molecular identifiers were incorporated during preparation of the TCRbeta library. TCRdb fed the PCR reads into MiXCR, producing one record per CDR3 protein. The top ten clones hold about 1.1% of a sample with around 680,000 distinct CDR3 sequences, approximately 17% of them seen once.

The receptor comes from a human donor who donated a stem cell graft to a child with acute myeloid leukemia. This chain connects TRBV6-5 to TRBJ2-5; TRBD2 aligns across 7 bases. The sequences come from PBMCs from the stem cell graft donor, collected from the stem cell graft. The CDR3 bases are TGTGCCAGCAGTTACTCTTTTAGCGGGCAAGAGACCCAGTACTTC. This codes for CASSYSFSGQETQYF.